This entry describes one TCR beta chain. Its antigen is not identified. Trimming left V 5 bases short and J 8 bases short, with 18 bases between. Germline CDR1 reads SEHNR; CDR2 reads FQNEAQ (reference sequence). This CDR3 contains 14 residues. The record originates from a study of cytomegalovirus exposure and HLA in healthy donors. Study-level findings and limits: When a later analysis compared HLA-associated TCR beta chains with equally common others, the HLA-associated chains turned out to be more clonally expanded and to have lower generation probabilities. Researchers reported in a later analysis that a missense DCLRE1C variant was tied to TCR beta V- and J-gene trimming.

Amplification used 60 Vbeta primers and 13 Jbeta primers. Using immunoSEQ multiplex PCR, the repertoire was profiled, and TCRdb retains in-frame clones only, with some absent. The sample records around 95,000 clones, roughly four fifths being singletons. Source material: PBMCs. V gene TRBV7-9 combines with J gene TRBJ1-2, with D perhaps matching TRBD1 (6 bases). This clonotype was sampled from a man under 40 in good health and CMV-seropositive. Here the CDR3 reads CASSPGAWAEGYTF. As DNA, the CDR3 is TGTGCCAGCAGCCCAGGGGCGTGGGCAGAGGGCTACACCTTC.